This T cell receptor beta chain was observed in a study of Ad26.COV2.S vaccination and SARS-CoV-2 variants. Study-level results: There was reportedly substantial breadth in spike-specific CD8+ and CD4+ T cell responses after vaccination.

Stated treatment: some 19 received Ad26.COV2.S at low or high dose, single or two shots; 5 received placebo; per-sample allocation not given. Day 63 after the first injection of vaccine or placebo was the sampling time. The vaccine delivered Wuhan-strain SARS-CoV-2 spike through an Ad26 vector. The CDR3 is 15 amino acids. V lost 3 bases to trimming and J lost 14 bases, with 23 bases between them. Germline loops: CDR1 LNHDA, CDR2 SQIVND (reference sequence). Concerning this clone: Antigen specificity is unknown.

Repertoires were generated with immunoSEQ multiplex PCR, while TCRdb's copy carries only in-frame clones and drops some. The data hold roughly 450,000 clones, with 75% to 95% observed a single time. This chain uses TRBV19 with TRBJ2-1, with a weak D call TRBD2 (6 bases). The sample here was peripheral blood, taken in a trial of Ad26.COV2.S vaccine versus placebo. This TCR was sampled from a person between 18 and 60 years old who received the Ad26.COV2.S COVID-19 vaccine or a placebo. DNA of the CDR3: TGTGCCAGTAGTATTGGTGGCGGGATCGGTGGTGTTGAGTTCTTC. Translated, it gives CASSIGGGIGGVEFF.